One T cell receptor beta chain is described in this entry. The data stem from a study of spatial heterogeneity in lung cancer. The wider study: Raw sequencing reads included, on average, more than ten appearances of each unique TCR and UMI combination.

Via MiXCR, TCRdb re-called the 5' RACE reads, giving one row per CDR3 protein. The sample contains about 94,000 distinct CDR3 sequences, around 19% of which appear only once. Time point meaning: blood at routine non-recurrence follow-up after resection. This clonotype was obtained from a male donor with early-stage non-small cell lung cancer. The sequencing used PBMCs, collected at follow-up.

As DNA, the CDR3 is TGCAGTGCGATGACAGGGTCCTATGGCTACACCTTC. Translated: CSAMTGSYGYTF. V usage is TRBV20-1 and J usage is TRBJ1-2; 7 bases fit TRBD1. Germline V CDR1 and CDR2: DFQATT, SNEGSKA (reference sequence). The CDR3 is made up of 12 amino acids. V lost 6 bases and J lost 4; bases outside the gene matches: 5.